Listed below are T cell receptor beta chains from one sample, sequenced in a study of cytomegalovirus exposure and HLA in healthy donors. TCRdb's copy holds only in-frame clones and misses some; the assay was immunoSEQ multiplex PCR. The sample has some 98,000 clones; roughly 90% are singletons. The sequenced material came from PBMCs. All receptors come from a man aged 18 to 29 in good health and CMV-seropositive. CDR3s include the opening cysteine and the closing phenylalanine or tryptophan. A D gene is named only where the DNA matches it firmly. Size is stated for part of the rows, as once, few or many counts, or as a class when the clone is expanded.

d_gene,abundance,j_gene,v_gene,CDR3nt,CDR3aa
TRBD1,NA,TRBJ1-2,TRBV27,TGTGCCAGCAGACTCTCGGGACAGAGCTATGGCTACACCTTC,CASRLSGQSYGYTF
NA,NA,TRBJ1-2,TRBV7-2,TGTGCCAGCAGCTTAGTTGAGGGCGACTATGGCTACACCTTC,CASSLVEGDYGYTF
TRBD1,once,TRBJ2-3,TRBV4-3,TGCGCCAGCAGCCAAGACGGGACAGGGTCTGTTACGCAGTATTTT,CASSQDGTGSVTQYF
TRBD2,NA,TRBJ2-3,TRBV11-1,TGTGCCAGCAGCGGCCAGACTAGCGGGGGTTCAGATACGCAGTATTTT,CASSGQTSGGSDTQYF
NA,NA,TRBJ1-1,TRBV6-6,TGTGCCAGCAGCCGAGGGATGAACACTGAAGCTTTCTTT,CASSRGMNTEAFF
NA,NA,TRBJ1-4,TRBV14,TGTGCCAGCAGCCAAGTTGGAGGGACTAATGAAAAACTGTTTTTT,CASSQVGGTNEKLFF
TRBD2,NA,TRBJ2-7,TRBV5-1,TGCGCCAGCAGCCGGACTAGCGGGGGGGTAGGATATGAGCAGTACTTC,CASSRTSGGVGYEQYF
NA,NA,TRBJ2-1,TRBV9,TGTGCCAGCAGCGCGACGGCGGGGGCCCTTCGCAATGAGCAGTTCTTC,CASSATAGALRNEQFF
TRBD1,NA,TRBJ1-1,TRBV19,TGTGCCAGCAACGTAGGGGGCGCGGTGACTGAAGCTTTCTTT,CASNVGGAVTEAFF
NA,once,TRBJ2-7,TRBV7-3,TGTGCCAGCAGCCCCTCGAGAGGGAGAATTTACGAGCAGTACTTC,CASSPSRGRIYEQYF
TRBD1,NA,TRBJ2-7,TRBV7-2,TGTGCCAGCAGCTTGAGACAGGGAAATTTCTACGAGCAGTACTTC,CASSLRQGNFYEQYF
NA,NA,TRBJ2-1,TRBV9,TGTGCCAGCAGCTACCCAAACGGGGATGAGCAGTTCTTC,CASSYPNGDEQFF
TRBD1,NA,TRBJ1-4,TRBV6-5,TGTGCCAGCAAGCCGGGACAGGGATCTGAAAAACTGTTTTTT,CASKPGQGSEKLFF
NA,once,TRBJ2-3,TRBV29-1,TGCAGCGTTGGTCAGGGTGATGGTGGTACGCAGTATTTT,CSVGQGDGGTQYF
NA,NA,TRBJ2-2,TRBV21-1,TGTGCCAGCAGGGGACTAGCGGGAGGGCGGGGCGCCACCGGGGAGCTGTTTTTT,CASRGLAGGRGATGELFF
NA,NA,TRBJ1-3,TRBV7-9,TGTGCCAGCAGCCTCCTAGGTTCTGGAAACACCATATATTTT,CASSLLGSGNTIYF
TRBD1,NA,TRBJ2-7,TRBV4-1,TGCGCTAGCAGCCAAGGACAGGGCTTTTACGAGCAGTACTTC,CASSQGQGFYEQYF
TRBD2,NA,TRBJ2-4,TRBV28,TGTGCCAGCAGTTTAGCTAGCGGGAGGAACATTCAGTACTTC,CASSLASGRNIQYF
NA,once,TRBJ1-2,TRBV19,TGTGCCAGTAGTCCCCCCGAGCGGAACTATGGCTACACCTTC,CASSPPERNYGYTF
NA,NA,TRBJ2-1,TRBV9,TGTGCCAGCAGCGTAGGGGACAAAGGCTACAATGAGCAGTTCTTC,CASSVGDKGYNEQFF
TRBD1,NA,TRBJ1-4,TRBV7-9,TGTGCCAGCAGACCCGGGACAGACAATGAAAAACTGTTTTTT,CASRPGTDNEKLFF
TRBD2,NA,TRBJ2-3,TRBV19,TGTGCCAGTAGTATACCCCAACTAGCGGGAGGCGCAGATACGCAGTATTTT,CASSIPQLAGGADTQYF
NA,NA,TRBJ2-7,TRBV4-1,TGCGCCAGCAGCCAAGTGCAGGGGTGGTACGAGCAGTACTTC,CASSQVQGWYEQYF
NA,NA,TRBJ2-2,TRBV9,TGTGCCAGCAGCGCACAGGGTGCGAACACCGGGGAGCTGTTTTTT,CASSAQGANTGELFF
NA,NA,TRBJ2-1,TRBV11-3,TGTGCCAGCAGCGAGGAGGTGAGGGCACGTGAGCAGTTCTTC,CASSEEVRAREQFF
TRBD2,NA,TRBJ2-1,TRBV6-5,TGTGCCAGCAGTTACTCGAGAGCGGGAACCTACAATGAGCAGTTCTTC,CASSYSRAGTYNEQFF
NA,NA,TRBJ1-6,TRBV11-2,TGTGCCAGCAGCTTTTTCGGGAATTCACCCCTCCACTTT,CASSFFGNSPLHF
NA,NA,TRBJ2-7,TRBV4-3,TGCGCCAGCAGCCTGGTGGCGGGCAACTCCTACGAGCAGTACTTC,CASSLVAGNSYEQYF
NA,NA,TRBJ1-5,TRBV4-2,TGTGCCAGCAGCCACACTCATAGCAATCAGCCCCAGCATTTT,CASSHTHSNQPQHF
NA,NA,TRBJ1-2,TRBV5-6,TGTGCCAGCAGCGACGGGGGGCGAAAAGATGGCTACACCTTC,CASSDGGRKDGYTF
TRBD1,NA,TRBJ1-3,TRBV6-5,TGTGCCAGCAGGACGACAGGGTCCGGAAACACCATATATTTT,CASRTTGSGNTIYF
NA,NA,TRBJ2-2,TRBV5-1,TGCGCCAGCACTCGAAGGTTAGCGGTTTTCGCGAACACCGGGGAGCTGTTTTTT,CASTRRLAVFANTGELFF
TRBD1,NA,TRBJ1-6,TRBV14,TGTGCCAGCAGCCGAGTAGGACAGGCAACCTCACCCCTCCACTTT,CASSRVGQATSPLHF
TRBD2,many,TRBJ2-7,TRBV19,TGTGCCAGTAGTATAAGGCCTAGCGGGATCCCCGAGCAGTACTTC,CASSIRPSGIPEQYF
NA,once,TRBJ2-5,TRBV2,TGTGCCAGCAAGCCCTCCTCGATAGAGACCCAGTACTTC,CASKPSSIETQYF